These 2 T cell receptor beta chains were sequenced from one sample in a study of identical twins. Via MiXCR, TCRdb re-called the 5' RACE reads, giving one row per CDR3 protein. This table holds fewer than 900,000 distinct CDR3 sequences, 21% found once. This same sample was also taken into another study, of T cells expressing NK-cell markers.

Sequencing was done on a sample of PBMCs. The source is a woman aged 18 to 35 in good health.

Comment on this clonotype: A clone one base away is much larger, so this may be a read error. The chain's CDR3 is CSARQTPDSGTEAFF. For the CDR3, the DNA is TGCAGTGCTAGACAGACTCCGGACAGTGGCACTGAAGCTTTCTTT. This sequence joins TRBV20-1 and TRBJ1-1; D is perhaps TRBD1 (6 bases). V lost 2 bases, J lost 4 bases, and 17 bases lay in between. The germline V gene encodes CDR1 DFQATT and CDR2 SNEGSKA (reference sequence). CDR3 length: 15 amino acids.

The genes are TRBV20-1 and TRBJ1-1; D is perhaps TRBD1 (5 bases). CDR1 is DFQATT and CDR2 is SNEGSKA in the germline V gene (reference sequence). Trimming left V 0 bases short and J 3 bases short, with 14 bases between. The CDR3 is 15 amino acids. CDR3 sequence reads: CSARDPRVRDTEAFF. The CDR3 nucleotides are TGCAGTGCTAGAGATCCCAGGGTTCGGGACACTGAAGCTTTCTTT.